This T cell receptor beta chain came from a study of blood T cell repertoires in COVID-19. Whole-study context: Donors in the United States, Italy and Spain gave samples during acute or convalescent COVID-19.

In terms of age and location, participants ranged from about 18 to 95 years and lived in around 22 US areas. The CDR3 sequence is 15 residues long. Germline CDR1 reads MNHEY; CDR2 reads SMNVEV (reference sequence). V shed 2 bases and J shed 1 base, with 11 bases lying between them. The assay was immunoSEQ multiplex PCR, and TCRdb's table has in-frame clones only and misses some. The table records 250,000 or so clones, over 80% of them present only once. The sample was PBMCs or T cells enriched from blood (not recorded which). V and J are TRBV27 and TRBJ2-5; a possible D gene is TRBD2 (6 bases). The TCR originated in a woman under 40 with acute COVID-19. The chain's CDR3 is CASSLAGRVQETQYF. The CDR3 DNA reads TGTGCCAGCAGTTTAGCGGGGCGGGTCCAAGAGACCCAGTACTTC.